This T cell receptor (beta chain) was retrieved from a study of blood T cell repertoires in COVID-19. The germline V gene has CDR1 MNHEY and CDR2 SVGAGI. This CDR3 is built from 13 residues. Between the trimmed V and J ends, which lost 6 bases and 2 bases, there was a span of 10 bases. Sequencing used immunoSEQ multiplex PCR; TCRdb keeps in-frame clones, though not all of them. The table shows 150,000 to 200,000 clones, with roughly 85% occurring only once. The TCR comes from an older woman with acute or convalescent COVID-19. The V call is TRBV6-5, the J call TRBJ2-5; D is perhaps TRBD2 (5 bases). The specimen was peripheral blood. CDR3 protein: CASRPPGQETQYF. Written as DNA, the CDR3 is TGTGCCAGCAGACCCCCGGGACAAGAGACCCAGTACTTC.